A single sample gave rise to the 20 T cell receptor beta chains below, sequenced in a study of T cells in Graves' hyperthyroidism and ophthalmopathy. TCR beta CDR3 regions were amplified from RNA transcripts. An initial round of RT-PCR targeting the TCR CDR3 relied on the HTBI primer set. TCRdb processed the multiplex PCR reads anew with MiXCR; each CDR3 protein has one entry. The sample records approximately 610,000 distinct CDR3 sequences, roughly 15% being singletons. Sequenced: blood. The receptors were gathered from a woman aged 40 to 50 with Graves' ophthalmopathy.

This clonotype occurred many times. DNA of the CDR3: TGCAGCGTCGAGCCGGACAGGGTCTTTCAAGAGACCCAGTACTTC. Translating it yields CSVEPDRVFQETQYF. The V call is TRBV29-1, the J call TRBJ2-5; 8 bases fit TRBD1. The CDR3 consists of 15 residues. The ends lost 6 bases at V and 2 bases at J; junction bases unmatched: 11. Germline V gene lookup returns CDR1 SQVTM and CDR2 ANQGSEA.

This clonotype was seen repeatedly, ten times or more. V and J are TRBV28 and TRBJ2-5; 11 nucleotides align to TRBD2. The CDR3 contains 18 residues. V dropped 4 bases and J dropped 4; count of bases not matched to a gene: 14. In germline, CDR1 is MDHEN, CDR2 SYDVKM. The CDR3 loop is CASSSLQLTSGIRETQYF. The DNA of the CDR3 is TGTGCCAGCAGTTCCCTACAGCTGACTAGCGGGATACGAGAGACCCAGTACTTC. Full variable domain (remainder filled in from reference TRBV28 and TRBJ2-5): DVKVTQSSRYLVKRTGEKVFLECVQDMDHENMFWYRQDPGLGLRLIYFSYDVKMKEKGDIPEGYSVSREKKERFSLILESASTNQTSMYLCASSSLQLTSGIRETQYFGPGTRLLVL.

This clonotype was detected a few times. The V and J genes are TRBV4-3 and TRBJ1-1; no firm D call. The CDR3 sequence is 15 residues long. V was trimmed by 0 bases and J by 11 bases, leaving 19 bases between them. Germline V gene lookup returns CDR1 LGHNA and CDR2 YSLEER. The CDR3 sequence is CASSQEAGWVQEAFF. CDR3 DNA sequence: TGCGCCAGCAGCCAAGAAGCCGGTTGGGTGCAAGAGGCTTTCTTT.

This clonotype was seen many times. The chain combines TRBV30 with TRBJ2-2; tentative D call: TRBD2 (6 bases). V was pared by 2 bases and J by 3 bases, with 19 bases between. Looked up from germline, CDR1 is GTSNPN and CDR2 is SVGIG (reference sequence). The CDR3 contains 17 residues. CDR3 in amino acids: CAWSHRGRGYDTGELFF. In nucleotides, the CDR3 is TGTGCCTGGAGTCACCGTGGGCGGGGCTATGACACCGGGGAGCTGTTTTTT.

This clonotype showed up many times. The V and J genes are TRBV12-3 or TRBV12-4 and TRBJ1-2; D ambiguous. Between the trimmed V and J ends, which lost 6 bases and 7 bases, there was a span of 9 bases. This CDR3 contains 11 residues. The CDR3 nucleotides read TGTGCCAGCAGGTTACAAGGTGGCTACACCTTC. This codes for CASRLQGGYTF.

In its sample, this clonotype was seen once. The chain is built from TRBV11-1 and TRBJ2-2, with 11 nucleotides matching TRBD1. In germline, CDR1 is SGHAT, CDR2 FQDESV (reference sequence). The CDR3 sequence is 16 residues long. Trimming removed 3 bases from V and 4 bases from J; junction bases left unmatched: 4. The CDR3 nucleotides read TGTGCCAGCAGCTTTGCAGGGACAGGGGGCACCGGGGAGCTGTTTTTT. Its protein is CASSFAGTGGTGELFF. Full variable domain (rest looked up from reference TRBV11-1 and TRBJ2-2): EAEVAQSPRYKITEKSQAVAFWCDPISGHATLYWYRQILGQGPELLVQFQDESVVDDSQLPKDRFSAERLKGVDSTLKIQPAELGDSAMYLCASSFAGTGGTGELFFGEGSRLTVL.

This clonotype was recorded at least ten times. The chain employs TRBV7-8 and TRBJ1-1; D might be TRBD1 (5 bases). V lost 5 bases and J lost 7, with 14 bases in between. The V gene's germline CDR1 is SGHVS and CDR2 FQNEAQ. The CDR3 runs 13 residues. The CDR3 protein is CASSLQIQGEAFF. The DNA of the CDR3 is TGTGCCAGCAGCCTGCAAATCCAGGGTGAAGCTTTCTTT.

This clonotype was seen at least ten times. CDR3 sequence reads: CSAIGQGAVYEQYF. CDR3 in DNA: TGCAGTGCTATAGGACAGGGGGCCGTTTACGAGCAGTACTTC. J is TRBJ2-7 and V is TRBV20-1, with TRBD1 matching over 11 bases. Losses at the gene ends were 4 bases for V and 4 bases for J; bases not matched to a gene: 6. The CDR3 has 14 amino acids. Germline CDR1 is DFQATT and CDR2 is SNEGSKA (reference sequence).

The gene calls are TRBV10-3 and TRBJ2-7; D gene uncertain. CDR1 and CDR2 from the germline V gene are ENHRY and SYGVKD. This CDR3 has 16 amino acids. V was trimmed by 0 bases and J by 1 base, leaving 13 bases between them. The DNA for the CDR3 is TGTGCCATCAGTGAGTCCGTAGGGTGGGCGTCCTACGAGCAGTACTTC. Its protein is CAISESVGWASYEQYF.

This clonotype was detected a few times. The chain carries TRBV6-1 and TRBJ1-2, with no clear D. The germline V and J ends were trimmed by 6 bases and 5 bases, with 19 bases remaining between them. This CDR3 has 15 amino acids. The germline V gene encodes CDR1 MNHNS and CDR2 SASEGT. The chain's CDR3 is CASSRSFGNFYGYTF. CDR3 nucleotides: TGTGCCAGCAGCCGCTCTTTTGGCAATTTTTATGGCTACACCTTC.

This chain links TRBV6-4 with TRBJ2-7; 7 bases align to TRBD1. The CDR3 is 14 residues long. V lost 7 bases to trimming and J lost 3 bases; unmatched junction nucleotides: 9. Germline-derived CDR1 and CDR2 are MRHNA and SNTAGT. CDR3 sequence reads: CASTVPTGFYEQYF. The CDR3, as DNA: TGTGCCAGCACAGTGCCGACAGGGTTCTACGAGCAGTACTTC.

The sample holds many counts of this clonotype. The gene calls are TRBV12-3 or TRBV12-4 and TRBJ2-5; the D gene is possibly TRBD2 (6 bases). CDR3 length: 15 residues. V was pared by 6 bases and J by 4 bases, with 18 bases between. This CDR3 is CASRVSGLGLETQYF. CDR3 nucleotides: TGTGCCAGCAGGGTTAGCGGATTGGGGTTAGAGACCCAGTACTTC.

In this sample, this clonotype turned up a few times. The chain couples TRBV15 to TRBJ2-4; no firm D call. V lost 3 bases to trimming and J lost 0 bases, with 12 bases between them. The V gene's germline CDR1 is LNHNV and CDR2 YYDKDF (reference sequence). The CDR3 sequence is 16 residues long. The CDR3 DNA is TGTGCCACCAGCAGTTCACTTGACATAGCCAAAAACATTCAGTACTTC. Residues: CATSSSLDIAKNIQYF.

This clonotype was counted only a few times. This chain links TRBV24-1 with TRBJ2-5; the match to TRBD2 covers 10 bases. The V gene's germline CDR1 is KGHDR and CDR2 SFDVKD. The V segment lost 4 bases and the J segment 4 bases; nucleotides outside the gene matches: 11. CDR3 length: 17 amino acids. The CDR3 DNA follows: TGTGCCACCAGTGACGGGGGAGAGCGGGAGGGCGTAGAGACCCAGTACTTC. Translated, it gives CATSDGGEREGVETQYF.

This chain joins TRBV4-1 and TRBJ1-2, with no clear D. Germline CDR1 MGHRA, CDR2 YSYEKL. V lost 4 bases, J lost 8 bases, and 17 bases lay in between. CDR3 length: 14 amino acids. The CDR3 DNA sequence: TGCGCCAGCAGCCCTCGGGCCACGAGCGAGGGCTACACCTTC. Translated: CASSPRATSEGYTF.

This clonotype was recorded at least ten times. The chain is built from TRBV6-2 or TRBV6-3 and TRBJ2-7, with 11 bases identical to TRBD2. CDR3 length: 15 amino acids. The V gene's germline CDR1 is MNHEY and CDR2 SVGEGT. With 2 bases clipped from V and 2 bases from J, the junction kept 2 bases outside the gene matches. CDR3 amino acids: CASSYLAGGPYEQYF. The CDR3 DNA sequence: TGTGCCAGCAGTTACCTAGCGGGAGGCCCCTACGAGCAGTACTTC.

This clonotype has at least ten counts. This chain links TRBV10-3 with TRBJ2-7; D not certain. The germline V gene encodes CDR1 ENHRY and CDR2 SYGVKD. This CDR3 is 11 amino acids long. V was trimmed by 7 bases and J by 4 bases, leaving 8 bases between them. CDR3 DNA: TGTGCCATCAAGGAACTTTACGAGCAGTACTTC. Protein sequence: CAIKELYEQYF.

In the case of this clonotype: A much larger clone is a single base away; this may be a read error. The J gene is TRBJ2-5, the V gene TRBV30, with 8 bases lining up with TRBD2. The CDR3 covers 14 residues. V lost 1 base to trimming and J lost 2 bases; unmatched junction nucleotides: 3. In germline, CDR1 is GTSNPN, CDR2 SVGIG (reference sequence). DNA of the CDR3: TGTGCCTGGAGTGAGCGGGGGAGGCAAGAGACCCAGTACTTC. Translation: CAWSERGRQETQYF. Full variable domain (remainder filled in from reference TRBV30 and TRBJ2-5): SQTIHQWPATLVQPVGSPLSLECTVEGTSNPNLYWYRQAAGRGLQLLFYSVGIGQISSEVPQNLSASRPQDRQFILSSKKLLLSDSGFYLCAWSERGRQETQYFGPGTRLLVL.

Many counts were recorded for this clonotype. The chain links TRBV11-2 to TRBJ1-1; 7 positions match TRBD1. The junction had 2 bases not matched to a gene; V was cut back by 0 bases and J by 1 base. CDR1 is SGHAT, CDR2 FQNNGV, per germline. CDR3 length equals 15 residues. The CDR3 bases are TGTGCCAGCAGCTTAGATAGGGACAGGAACACTGAAGCTTTCTTT. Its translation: CASSLDRDRNTEAFF.

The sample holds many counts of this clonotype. CDR3 nucleotide sequence: TGTGCCAGCAGCCCGCCAGGGACAAACACTGAAGCTTTCTTT. It is translated as CASSPPGTNTEAFF. The genes are TRBV3-1 and TRBJ1-1; tentatively, D is TRBD1 (6 bases). This CDR3 spans 14 amino acids. V was trimmed by 4 bases and J by 2 bases, leaving 11 bases between them. Per the germline V gene, CDR1 is LGHDT and CDR2 is YNNKEL (reference sequence).